This is a list of T cell receptor beta chains from one sample in a study of T cell responses to AZD1222 COVID-19 vaccine. Assay: immunoSEQ multiplex PCR; the TCRdb copy retains only in-frame clones and omits some. Of under 150,000 clones in the sample, nearly 95% were seen once. The source material was peripheral blood, sampled 28 days after the second AZD1222 dose. These receptors originate from an adult who received the AZD1222 COVID-19 vaccine. CDR3s include the opening cysteine and the closing phenylalanine or tryptophan. The D gene is left open where the match is weak.

cdr3_aa	v_call	d_call
CASAEGRVTDTQYF	TRBV9	.
CASSKNWAFTGNTIYF	TRBV21-1	.
CASKQEGNTEAFF	TRBV2	.
CASSEGDSAGYTF	TRBV6-1	.
CASSELGYEQYF	TRBV2	.
CASRKRVQETQYF	TRBV6-6	.
CASSPRTGGPGETQYF	TRBV18	TRBD2
CASSLSETAPLHF	TRBV4-3	.
CASSRLAGLSSYNEQFF	TRBV19	TRBD2
CASSSQMLGHQQYF	TRBV27	.
CASSKSPSHRGYTF	TRBV6-5	.
CASSYSRGGTYTEAFF	TRBV6-5	.
CASSRGLPQRDQPQHF	TRBV6-6	.
CATTANYGYTF	TRBV19	.
CSASGSQETQYF	TRBV20-1	.
CASSPVAGTVADTQYF	TRBV18	TRBD2